Each of the 29 T cell receptor beta chains below was sequenced from the same sample in a study of cytomegalovirus exposure and HLA in healthy donors. Primers for the PCR totalled 60 Vbeta and 13 Jbeta. Using immunoSEQ multiplex PCR, the repertoire was profiled, and TCRdb retains in-frame clones only, with some absent. The profile shows about 110,000 clones, around 85% of them singletons. Sample: PBMCs. Source of these receptors: a man aged 55-75 years in good health and CMV-seronegative.

The chain uses TRBV7-2 and TRBJ1-5; the D is unclear. This CDR3 has 13 residues. V was clipped by 1 base and J by 6 bases, with 7 bases between them. CDR1 SGHTA and CDR2 FQGNSA come from the germline V gene. Here the CDR3 DNA reads TGTGCCAGCAGCTTAGGTTCGGGTCAGCCCCAGCATTTT. This gives the protein CASSLGSGQPQHF.

V is TRBV7-9 and J is TRBJ2-5, with 7 nucleotides matching TRBD2. The trim removed 5 bases at V and 5 bases at J, leaving 14 bases unmatched. The CDR3 consists of 16 residues. CDR1 SEHNR and CDR2 FQNEAQ come from the germline V gene (reference sequence). The CDR3 loop reads CASSRRGGGFGETQYF. CDR3 nucleotides: TGTGCCAGCAGCCGTAGGGGCGGGGGATTCGGGGAGACCCAGTACTTC.

The rearrangement uses TRBV5-1 and TRBJ1-1; D is undetermined. V was pared by 0 bases and J by 1 base, with 10 bases between. The CDR3 runs to 15 residues. Germline V gives CDR1 SGHRS, CDR2 YFSETQ. The CDR3 DNA reads TGCGCCAGCAGCTTGGCCCGGCGGGGGAACACTGAAGCTTTCTTT. It codes for CASSLARRGNTEAFF.

The chain is built from TRBV28 and TRBJ1-2; perhaps TRBD1 as D (5 bases). The CDR3 runs to 12 residues. Trimming stripped 5 bases from V and 8 bases from J, with 12 bases between. Germline loops: CDR1 MDHEN, CDR2 SYDVKM. In DNA, the CDR3 is TGTGCCAGCAGTCAGGCAGGGAAAGGCTACACCTTC. It specifies CASSQAGKGYTF.

This chain joins TRBV11-2 and TRBJ2-1; 8 nucleotides match TRBD2. The CDR3 totals 13 residues. V lost 5 bases to trimming and J lost 9 bases; unmatched junction nucleotides: 6. CDR1 and CDR2 (germline): SGHAT, FQNNGV. In DNA form, the CDR3 reads TGTGCCAGCAGCCCCCAACGGGGGGGTGAGCAGTTCTTC. Its protein is CASSPQRGGEQFF. Variable domain in full (rest from reference TRBV11-2 and TRBJ2-1): EAGVAQSPRYKIIEKRQSVAFWCNPISGHATLYWYQQILGQGPKLLIQFQNNGVVDDSQLPKDRFSAERLKGVDSTLKIQPAKLEDSAVYLCASSPQRGGEQFFGPGTRLTVL.

The chain employs TRBV28 and TRBJ1-1; possible D gene TRBD1, 6 bases. Germline-derived CDR1 and CDR2 are MDHEN and SYDVKM. Trimming took 6 bases from V and 8 from J, leaving 19 bases between them. CDR3 length: 14 amino acids. The CDR3 DNA reads as TGTGCCAGCAGCCCTGGTGGCAGGGGCGGAGAAGCTTTCTTT. Encoded protein: CASSPGGRGGEAFF.

As DNA, the CDR3 is TGTGCCAGCAGGCAGCGGGGGGACCCTAACATTCAGTACTTC. It yields the protein CASRQRGDPNIQYF. The chain couples TRBV6-5 to TRBJ2-4; 9 bases fit TRBD2. J lost 7 bases, V lost 6 bases, and 7 bases had no gene match. Germline loops: CDR1 MNHEY, CDR2 SVGAGI. The CDR3 runs 14 residues.

This clone appeared a single time. The CDR3 DNA sequence: TGCGCCAGCAGCCTAACCGGGGGGGCGGGCTACACCTTC. Its translation is CASSLTGGAGYTF. The V gene is TRBV5-1, the J gene TRBJ1-2, with a weak D call TRBD1 (6 bases). The germline V gene encodes CDR1 SGHRS and CDR2 YFSETQ. The CDR3 is 13 amino acids. V lost 4 bases to trimming and J lost 8 bases, with 15 bases between them.

This sequence joins TRBV18 and TRBJ2-7, with D uncertain. The CDR3 is 14 residues long. Trimming took 1 base from V and 0 from J, leaving 7 bases between them. Germline V gene data show CDR1 as KGHSH and CDR2 as LQKENI. CDR3 sequence (DNA): TGTGCCAGCTCACCACGAGGCAGCTCCTACGAGCAGTACGTC. It codes for CASSPRGSSYEQYV.

The chain links TRBV18 to TRBJ1-2; D is uncertain. V dropped 5 bases and J dropped 0 bases, with 10 bases sitting between them. The CDR3 runs 14 residues. The germline V gene encodes CDR1 KGHSH and CDR2 LQKENI. The CDR3 DNA reads as TGTGCCAGCTCAAGCGACCCAGCTAACTATGGCTACACCTTC. The encoded protein is CASSSDPANYGYTF.

CDR3 residues: CASSLSDRQGSDNSPLHF. The CDR3 DNA follows: TGTGCCAGCAGTTTATCAGACCGACAGGGGTCGGATAATTCACCCCTCCACTTT. The rearrangement uses TRBV27 and TRBJ1-6; TRBD1 matches at 8 bases. The CDR3 totals 18 residues. Germline V gives CDR1 MNHEY, CDR2 SMNVEV (reference sequence). V trimming: 0 bases; J trimming: 5 bases; junction bases outside the gene matches: 9.

The J gene is TRBJ1-6, the V gene TRBV19; a weak D match, TRBD1 (6 bases). Germline loops: CDR1 LNHDA, CDR2 SQIVND (reference sequence). The CDR3 loop spans 20 amino acids. With 3 bases removed from V and 0 bases from J, the gap between germline ends came to 21 bases. The CDR3 is CASSIFAAGQGSSYNSPLHF. CDR3 in DNA: TGTGCCAGTAGTATTTTCGCAGCGGGACAAGGGAGCTCCTATAATTCACCCCTCCACTTT.

V and J are TRBV7-3 and TRBJ2-1; no reliable D call. V lost 5 bases and J 3 bases, leaving 11 bases between the germline ends. This CDR3 contains 14 residues. In germline, CDR1 is SGHTA, CDR2 FQGTGA. CDR3 residues: CASSKSSGYNEQFF. The CDR3 nucleotides read TGTGCCAGCAGCAAGTCGTCAGGCTACAATGAGCAGTTCTTC. Variable domain in full (rest from reference TRBV7-3 and TRBJ2-1): GAGVSQTPSNKVTEKGKYVELRCDPISGHTALYWYRQSLGQGPEFLIYFQGTGAADDSGLPNDRFFAVRPEGSVSTLKIQRTERGDSAVYLCASSKSSGYNEQFFGPGTRLTVL.

The gene calls are TRBV5-5 and TRBJ1-1, with 9 nucleotides matching TRBD1. With 4 bases clipped from V and 0 bases from J, the junction kept 4 bases outside the gene matches. The germline CDR1 and CDR2 sequences are SGHKS and YYEKEE (reference sequence). The CDR3 spans 15 residues. CDR3 amino acids: CASSRDRAMNTEAFF. In nucleotides, the CDR3 is TGTGCCAGCAGCAGGGACAGGGCGATGAACACTGAAGCTTTCTTT.

This sequence joins TRBV6-1 and TRBJ2-5; possibly TRBD2 for D (5 bases). The CDR3 runs to 13 residues. From germline, CDR1 is MNHNS and CDR2 SASEGT. Trimming shortened V by 10 bases and J by 0 bases, and 12 bases separated the two germline ends. The CDR3 sequence is CATYVGDQETQYF. CDR3 in DNA: TGTGCCACCTATGTGGGAGACCAAGAGACCCAGTACTTC.

The chain joins TRBV6-5 to TRBJ2-1; D might be TRBD1 (6 bases). The CDR3 spans 15 residues. The V gene's germline CDR1 is MNHEY and CDR2 SVGAGI. The V and J ends lost 4 bases and 10 bases respectively, with 20 bases between them. CDR3 sequence (DNA): TGTGCCAGCAGTTTCAACAGGGAACACAATGAAGAGCAGTTCTTC. Its protein product is CASSFNREHNEEQFF.

The J gene is TRBJ1-1, the V gene TRBV25-1; a weak D match, TRBD1 (6 bases). V lost 5 bases and J 1 base, leaving 17 bases between the germline ends. This CDR3 is 16 amino acids long. CDR1 and CDR2 from the germline V gene are MGHDK and SYGVNS. The CDR3 protein is CASSKAGQGWNTEAFF. The DNA for the CDR3 is TGTGCCAGCAGTAAGGCAGGCCAGGGGTGGAACACTGAAGCTTTCTTT.

V usage is TRBV28 and J usage is TRBJ2-3, with 7 bases identical to TRBD2. V lost 2 bases, J lost 0 bases, and 8 bases stayed unmatched. The CDR3 is 17 amino acids. CDR1 and CDR2 from the germline V gene are MDHEN and SYDVKM. CDR3 loop: CASSLAASGSSTDTQYF. For the CDR3, the DNA is TGTGCCAGCAGTTTAGCGGCTAGCGGTTCTAGCACAGATACGCAGTATTTT.

The chain carries TRBV19 and TRBJ1-2; D gene uncertain. The CDR3 spans 14 residues. V shed 0 bases and J shed 4 bases, with 9 bases lying between them. Germline CDR1 reads LNHDA; CDR2 reads SQIVND (reference sequence). In nucleotides, the CDR3 is TGTGCCAGTAGTATAGATGTGGGCAGCTATGGCTACACCTTC. Translated: CASSIDVGSYGYTF.

The chain links TRBV18 to TRBJ2-7, with TRBD2 matching over 7 bases. The germline CDR1 and CDR2 sequences are KGHSH and LQKENI. This CDR3 contains 14 residues. The V segment lost 2 bases and the J segment 6 bases; nucleotides outside the gene matches: 7. CDR3 nucleotide sequence: TGTGCCAGCTCACCAGGCATGAGGGAGGGCGAGCAGTACGTC. Translating gives CASSPGMREGEQYV.

The chain recombines TRBV2 with TRBJ2-1; D is perhaps TRBD2 (7 bases). The CDR3 extends over 14 amino acids. In germline, CDR1 is SNHLY, CDR2 FYNNEI. V lost 11 bases and J 1 base, leaving 15 bases between the germline ends. The CDR3 coding sequence is TGTGCCGGAGGGGGAGGGGGGTCCTACAATGAGCAGTTCTTC. Translated, it gives CAGGGGGSYNEQFF. Supplemented by reference TRBV2 and TRBJ2-1, the full variable domain reads EPEVTQTPSHQVTQMGQEVILRCVPISNHLYFYWYRQILGQKVEFLVSFYNNEISEKSEIFDDQFSVERPDGSNFTLKIRSTKLEDSAMYFCAGGGGGSYNEQFFGPGTRLTVL.

The V gene is TRBV7-3, the J gene TRBJ2-1, with D perhaps TRBD2 (5 bases). Trimming took 5 bases from V and 7 from J, leaving 18 bases between them. The CDR3 runs to 15 residues. Germline V gene sequence: CDR1 SGHTA, CDR2 FQGTGA. The CDR3 sequence is CASSPGRRGKNEQFF. In DNA, the CDR3 is TGTGCCAGCAGCCCCGGGCGGAGAGGGAAGAATGAGCAGTTCTTC.

This chain connects TRBV6-5 to TRBJ2-7; 9 bases align to TRBD1. The J call may be in error: the DNA end matches TRBJ2-5 better. The CDR3 contains 14 residues. Per the germline V gene, CDR1 is MNHEY and CDR2 is SVGAGI. CDR3 sequence reads: CASSRGTGQETQYF. The CDR3 nucleotides are TGTGCCAGCAGTCGCGGGACAGGGCAAGAGACCCAGTACTTC.

The chain joins TRBV14 to TRBJ1-3; D gene unclear. V was clipped by 4 bases and J by 3 bases, with 7 bases between them. This CDR3 has 13 residues. Looked up from germline, CDR1 is SGHDN and CDR2 is FVKESK. DNA for the CDR3: TGTGCCAGCAGCCCAGGAAGTGGAAACACCATATATTTT. Translation: CASSPGSGNTIYF.

The chain recombines TRBV5-1 with TRBJ1-3, with D unclear. The CDR3 consists of 15 residues. CDR1 is SGHRS and CDR2 is YFSETQ in the germline V gene. Trimming removed 1 base from V and 0 bases from J, with 8 bases in between. Here the CDR3 reads CASSLYEVSGNTIYF. CDR3 nucleotide sequence: TGCGCCAGCAGCTTGTATGAGGTCTCTGGAAACACCATATATTTT. The full variable domain, completed using reference TRBV5-1 and TRBJ1-3, is KAGVTQTPRYLIKTRGQQVTLSCSPISGHRSVSWYQQTPGQGLQFLFEYFSETQRNKGNFPGRFSGRQFSNSRSEMNVSTLELGDSALYLCASSLYEVSGNTIYFGEGSWLTVV.

This sequence joins TRBV7-2 and TRBJ1-2; D possibly corresponds to TRBD1 (6 bases). Per germline, CDR1 SGHTA and CDR2 FQGNSA. The CDR3 has 16 amino acids. Trimming took off 3 bases at V and 0 bases at J, with 14 bases between the two ends. The CDR3 is CASSFSPGVTNYGYTF. The CDR3 nucleotides read TGTGCCAGCAGCTTCAGCCCAGGGGTCACTAACTATGGCTACACCTTC.

There are a few counts of this clone. This chain connects TRBV6-6 to TRBJ2-1; 9 bases line up with TRBD2. The length of the CDR3 is 15 residues. Germline V gives CDR1 MNHNY, CDR2 SVGAGI (reference sequence). Trimming took 7 bases from V and 5 from J; bases not matched to a gene: 9. The CDR3, as DNA: TGTGCCAGCATTGGAGCTAGCGGGGCCAACAATGAGCAGTTCTTC. Translating it yields CASIGASGANNEQFF.

The chain joins TRBV7-2 to TRBJ1-1, with D perhaps TRBD1 (6 bases). CDR3 size: 14 residues. Trimming took 4 bases from V and 1 from J, leaving 10 bases between them. Germline V CDR1 and CDR2: SGHTA, FQGNSA. The CDR3 sequence: CASSSIQGNTEAFF. The CDR3, as DNA: TGTGCCAGCAGCTCAATACAGGGGAACACTGAAGCTTTCTTT.

This clone was seen a handful of times. The chain links TRBV7-3 to TRBJ2-1; 7 bases line up with TRBD2. V was pared by 2 bases and J by 9 bases, with 7 bases of the junction left unmatched. The V gene's germline CDR1 is SGHTA and CDR2 FQGTGA. This CDR3 comprises 14 residues. Here the CDR3 reads CASSLLSGEGEQFF. CDR3 coding DNA: TGTGCCAGCAGCTTATTAAGCGGGGAGGGTGAGCAGTTCTTC.